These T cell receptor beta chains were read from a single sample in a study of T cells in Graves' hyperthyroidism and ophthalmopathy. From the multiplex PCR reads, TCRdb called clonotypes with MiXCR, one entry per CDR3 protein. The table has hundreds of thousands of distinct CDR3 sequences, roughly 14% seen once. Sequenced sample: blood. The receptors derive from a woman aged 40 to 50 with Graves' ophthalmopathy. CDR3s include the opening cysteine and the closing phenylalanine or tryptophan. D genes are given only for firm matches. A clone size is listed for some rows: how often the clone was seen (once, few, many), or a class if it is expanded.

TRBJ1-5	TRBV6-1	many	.	CASSPGGWSNQPQHF	TGTGCCAGCAGCCCCGGGGGGTGGAGCAATCAGCCCCAGCATTTT
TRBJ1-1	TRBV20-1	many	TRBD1	CSARDTTGWLNTEAFF	TGCAGTGCTAGAGATACGACAGGGTGGCTCAACACTGAAGCTTTCTTT
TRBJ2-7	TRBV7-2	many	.	CASSLRGSGQYF	TGTGCCAGCAGCTTGAGAGGGTCGGGGCAGTACTTC
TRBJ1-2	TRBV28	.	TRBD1	CASSRARGEVSYGYTF	TGTGCCAGCAGTCGAGCCAGGGGGGAAGTTAGCTATGGCTACACCTTC
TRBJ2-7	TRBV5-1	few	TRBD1	CASSRPGQSSYEQYF	TGCGCCAGCAGCCGTCCGGGACAGAGCTCCTACGAGCAGTACTTC
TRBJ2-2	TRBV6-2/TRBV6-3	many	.	CASSDRMNTGELFF	TGTGCCAGCAGTGACAGGATGAACACCGGGGAGCTGTTTTTT
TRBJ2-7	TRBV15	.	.	CATSRTDAPARNEQYF	TGTGCCACCAGCAGGACAGATGCCCCAGCTCGGAACGAGCAGTACTTC
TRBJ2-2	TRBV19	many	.	CASSIPPGRAGELFF	TGTGCCAGTAGTATCCCCCCCGGGCGGGCCGGGGAGCTGTTTTTT
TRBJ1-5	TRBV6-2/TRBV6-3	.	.	CASSQSYQPQHF	TGTGCCAGCAGTCAGTCTTATCAGCCCCAGCATTTT
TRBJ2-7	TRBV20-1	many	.	CSAGLGGLIHEQYF	TGCAGTGCTGGTCTTGGGGGACTCATCCACGAGCAGTACTTC
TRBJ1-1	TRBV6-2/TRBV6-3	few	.	CASSQRRGGTEAFF	TGTGCCAGCAGCCAAAGGAGGGGGGGGACTGAAGCTTTCTTT
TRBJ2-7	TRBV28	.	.	CASSFYAGTYEQYF	TGTGCCAGCAGTTTTTATGCAGGGACCTACGAGCAGTACTTC
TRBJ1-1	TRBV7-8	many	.	CASSSGPGTEAFF	TGTGCCAGCAGCAGCGGTCCCGGGACTGAAGCTTTCTTT
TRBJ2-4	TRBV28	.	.	CASSSDRAGFDKNIQYF	TGTGCCAGCAGTTCCGACCGGGCAGGGTTTGACAAAAACATTCAGTACTTC
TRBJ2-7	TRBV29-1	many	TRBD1	CSVGGQGASYEQYF	TGCAGCGTGGGCGGACAGGGGGCCTCCTACGAGCAGTACTTC
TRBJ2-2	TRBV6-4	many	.	CASMYPRAGTNTGELFF	TGTGCCAGCATGTATCCCCGGGCAGGAACCAACACCGGGGAGCTGTTTTTT
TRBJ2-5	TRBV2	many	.	CASAPGGPRRETQYF	TGTGCCAGCGCTCCTGGGGGGCCTCGCCGGGAGACCCAGTACTTC
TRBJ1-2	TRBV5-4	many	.	CASSLGTVGTNYGYTF	TGTGCCAGCAGCTTAGGGACGGTGGGAACTAACTATGGCTACACCTTC
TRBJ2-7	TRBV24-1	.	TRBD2	CATSAGGIYEQYF	TGTGCCACCTCAGCGGGAGGTATCTACGAGCAGTACTTC
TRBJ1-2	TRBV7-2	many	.	CASSLPDYGYTF	TGTGCCAGCAGCTTACCGGACTATGGCTACACCTTC
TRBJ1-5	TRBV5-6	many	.	CASSSSAGPSNQPQHF	TGTGCCAGCAGCTCCTCAGCCGGACCTAGCAATCAGCCCCAGCATTTT
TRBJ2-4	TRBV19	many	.	CASSPPVGSLLAKNIQYF	TGTGCCAGTAGTCCCCCTGTCGGTAGTCTACTAGCCAAAAACATTCAGTACTTC
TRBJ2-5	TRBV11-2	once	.	CASSHLSGVQETQYF	TGTGCCAGCAGCCATCTGTCGGGGGTACAAGAGACCCAGTACTTC
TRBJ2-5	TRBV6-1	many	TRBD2	CASMSAGVFETQYF	TGTGCCAGCATGTCAGCGGGAGTCTTTGAGACCCAGTACTTC
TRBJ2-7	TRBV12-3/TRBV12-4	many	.	CASRKGGRTYEQYF	TGTGCCAGCCGGAAGGGGGGGAGAACCTACGAGCAGTACTTC
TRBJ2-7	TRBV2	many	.	CASGPLASSYEQYF	TGTGCCAGTGGGCCCTTGGCGAGCTCCTACGAGCAGTACTTC
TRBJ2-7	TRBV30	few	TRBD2	CAWTAAGGIYEQYF	TGTGCCTGGACAGCGGCGGGAGGTATATACGAGCAGTACTTC
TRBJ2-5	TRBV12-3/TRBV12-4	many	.	CASSPVILETQYF	TGTGCCAGCAGTCCAGTCATTTTGGAGACCCAGTACTTC
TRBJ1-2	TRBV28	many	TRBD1	CASSPRTGLNYGYTF	TGTGCCAGCAGCCCCCGGACAGGGCTTAACTATGGCTACACCTTC
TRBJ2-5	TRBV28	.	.	CATSLVPRGQETQYF	TGTGCCACCAGTCTGGTCCCGCGAGGGCAAGAGACCCAGTACTTC
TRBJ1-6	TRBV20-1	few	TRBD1	CSARDQGQGAYNSPLHF	TGCAGTGCTAGAGATCAAGGACAGGGGGCCTATAATTCACCCCTCCACTTT
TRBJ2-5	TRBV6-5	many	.	CASSYRSGGETQYF	TGTGCCAGCAGTTACCGGTCTGGGGGGGAGACCCAGTACTTC
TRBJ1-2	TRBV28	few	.	CASSFRRPIGYTF	TGTGCCAGCAGTTTTCGGCGCCCTATTGGGTACACCTTC
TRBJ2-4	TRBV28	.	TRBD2	CASSLLAWEGKAAIQYF	TGTGCCAGCAGTTTATTAGCCTGGGAGGGAAAGGCGGCCATTCAGTACTTC
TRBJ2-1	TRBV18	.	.	CASSPGGTYQNEQFF	TGTGCCAGCTCACCAGGCGGGACTTATCAAAATGAGCAGTTCTTC
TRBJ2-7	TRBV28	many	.	CASSPRQEQYF	TGTGCCAGCAGTCCTAGACAGGAGCAGTACTTC
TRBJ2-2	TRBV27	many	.	CASSPSLLGTGELFF	TGTGCCAGCAGTCCCAGCCTCTTAGGCACCGGGGAGCTGTTTTTT
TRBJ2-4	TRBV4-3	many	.	CASSQDTVASYIQYF	TGCGCCAGCAGCCAAGATACGGTGGCCTCATATATTCAGTACTTC
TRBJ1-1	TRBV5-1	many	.	CASSLPGTVTEAFF	TGCGCCAGCAGCTTGCCCGGGACGGTCACTGAAGCTTTCTTT
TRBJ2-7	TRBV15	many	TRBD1	CATSRGDRVRNEQYF	TGTGCCACCAGCAGAGGAGACAGGGTGCGCAACGAGCAGTACTTC
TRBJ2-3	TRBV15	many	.	CATSRDRLPWSTDTQYF	TGTGCCACCAGCAGAGATAGGCTTCCCTGGAGCACAGATACGCAGTATTTT
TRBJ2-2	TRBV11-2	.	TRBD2	CASSSRTSGSYGTGELFF	TGTGCCAGCAGCTCCAGGACTAGCGGGAGCTATGGCACCGGGGAGCTGTTTTTT
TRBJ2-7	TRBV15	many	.	CATRASASSYEQYF	TGTGCCACCAGAGCGTCAGCCTCCTCCTACGAGCAGTACTTC
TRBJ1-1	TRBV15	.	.	CATSRDKMGRSTEAFF	TGTGCCACCAGCAGAGATAAGATGGGGAGGAGCACTGAAGCTTTCTTT
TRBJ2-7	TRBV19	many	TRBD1	CATTDRGGYEQYF	TGTGCCACCACGGACAGGGGTGGGTACGAGCAGTACTTC
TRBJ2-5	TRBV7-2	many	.	CASTGGVPKETQYF	TGTGCCAGCACGGGCGGGGTACCAAAAGAGACCCAGTACTTC
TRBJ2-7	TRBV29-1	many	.	CSVAIGLNYEQYF	TGCAGCGTTGCAATAGGGTTGAACTACGAGCAGTACTTC
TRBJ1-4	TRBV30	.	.	CAWAGESDEKLFF	TGTGCCTGGGCAGGGGAGTCGGATGAAAAACTGTTTTTT
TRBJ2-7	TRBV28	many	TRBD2	CASSPPGGRNEQYF	TGTGCCAGCAGTCCCCCGGGAGGTCGAAACGAGCAGTACTTC